Shown below are 14 T cell receptor beta chains from a single sample sequenced in a study of control samples from healthy donors and cancer patients. Data came from immunoSEQ multiplex PCR; TCRdb stores just in-frame clones and leaves some out. Among about 84,000 clones listed, around 84% were seen once. The sequencing sample was made of PBMCs. These receptor sequences come from a man in his 60s with head and neck cancer.

The rearrangement joins TRBV28 to TRBJ1-4; D remains unclear. The CDR3 sequence is 14 residues long. CDR1 and CDR2 from the germline V gene are MDHEN and SYDVKM. V gave up 6 bases and J gave up 5 bases, with 13 bases separating them. CDR3 sequence reads: CASSLPQMNEKLFF. CDR3 nucleotide sequence: TGTGCCAGCAGCCTCCCTCAGATGAATGAAAAACTGTTTTTT.

J is TRBJ1-4 and V is TRBV2, with D perhaps matching TRBD1 (6 bases). The CDR3 is 15 residues long. Trimming stripped 6 bases from V and 6 bases from J, with 17 bases between. CDR1 and CDR2 (germline): SNHLY, FYNNEI. The DNA of the CDR3 is TGTGCCAGCAGCGAAAGGTGGGACACTTATGAAAAACTGTTTTTT. Its protein is CASSERWDTYEKLFF.

The CDR3: CASSWGVGTDTQYF. CDR3 coding DNA: TGCGCCAGCAGCTGGGGGGTCGGCACAGATACGCAGTATTTT. The chain combines TRBV5-1 with TRBJ2-3; a possible D gene is TRBD2 (6 bases). The germline V gene has CDR1 SGHRS and CDR2 YFSETQ. The CDR3 spans 14 residues. V lost 3 bases and J 1 base, leaving 9 bases between the germline ends.

The chain couples TRBV6-6 to TRBJ2-7, with D possibly matching TRBD1 (6 bases). This CDR3 has 12 amino acids. V was trimmed by 0 bases and J by 6 bases, leaving 6 bases between them. Germline CDR1 and CDR2: MNHNY and SVGAGI (reference sequence). In DNA, the CDR3 is TGTGCCAGCAGTTACTCAGGGGGCGAGCAGTACTTC. Amino acids: CASSYSGGEQYF.

The chain is built from TRBV28 and TRBJ2-6; D is undetermined. V gave up 8 bases and J gave up 2 bases, with 10 bases separating them. The CDR3 totals 14 residues. Germline V gene lookup returns CDR1 MDHEN and CDR2 SYDVKM. The DNA of the CDR3 is TGTGCCAGCTTCAGTACGGCTGGGGCCAACGTCCTGACTTTC. Its protein is CASFSTAGANVLTF.

This clone was detected only once. The V call is TRBV21-1, the J call TRBJ2-1; the DNA was not compared with TRBD2, the D call given in the table. TRBV21-1 is flagged as a pseudogene. The CDR3 is 15 amino acids. CDR3 in DNA: TGTGCCAGCAGCATTCCTATCCAATCCTACAATGAGCAGTTCTTC. Its translation: CASSIPIQSYNEQFF.

The chain joins TRBV27 to TRBJ1-2; a possible D gene is TRBD1 (6 bases). CDR3 size: 13 residues. Germline-derived CDR1 and CDR2 are MNHEY and SMNVEV (reference sequence). Trimming took 5 bases from V and 8 from J, leaving 15 bases between them. The CDR3 region has the DNA TGTGCCAGCAGTCTGACAGGTCGGATAGGCTACACCTTC. This sequence encodes CASSLTGRIGYTF.

The V call is TRBV4-2, the J call TRBJ1-1; no definite D call. Germline CDR1 and CDR2: LGHNA and YNFKEQ. CDR3 length: 14 amino acids. V gave up 1 base and J gave up 0 bases, with 6 bases separating them. The DNA for the CDR3 is TGTGCCAGCAGCCAAGTTGCAGTGAACACTGAAGCTTTCTTT. Amino acids: CASSQVAVNTEAFF.

V usage is TRBV18 and J usage is TRBJ2-1; possibly TRBD1 or TRBD2 for D (5 bases each). The germline gives CDR1 KGHSH, CDR2 LQKENI. V was clipped by 3 bases and J by 3 bases, with 15 bases between them. This CDR3 contains 16 residues. In nucleotides, the CDR3 is TGTGCCAGCTCACCCCGACTTGGGGACGGCTACAATGAGCAGTTCTTC. It is translated as CASSPRLGDGYNEQFF.

The chain joins TRBV5-5 to TRBJ1-2; D unresolved. The CDR3 runs 15 residues. The germline V and J ends were trimmed by 0 bases and 2 bases, with 11 bases remaining between them. Germline CDR1 reads SGHKS; CDR2 reads YYEKEE (reference sequence). In DNA form, the CDR3 reads TGTGCCAGCAGCTTGGGTCTCATGGAAAACTATGGCTACACCTTC. Amino acid sequence: CASSLGLMENYGYTF.

This chain joins TRBV6-5 and TRBJ1-5; D is uncertain. This CDR3 region has 14 residues. Germline lookup yields CDR1 MNHEY and CDR2 SVGAGI. Between the trimmed V and J ends, which lost 2 bases and 0 bases, there was a span of 5 bases. The CDR3 protein is CASSYVSSNQPQHF. In DNA, the CDR3 is TGTGCCAGCAGTTACGTGAGTAGCAATCAGCCCCAGCATTTT.

The chain employs TRBV7-9 and TRBJ1-2, with 7 positions matching TRBD1. Looked up from germline, CDR1 is SEHNR and CDR2 is FQNEAQ (reference sequence). The CDR3 has 14 residues. V was clipped by 1 base and J by 8 bases; unmatched bases: 7. The CDR3 sequence is CASSLVDREVGYTF. The CDR3 DNA sequence: TGTGCCAGCAGCTTAGTCGACAGGGAGGTGGGCTACACCTTC.

V gene TRBV6-1 combines with J gene TRBJ2-7; TRBD2 matches at 12 bases. This CDR3 spans 16 amino acids. V was pared by 4 bases and J by 5 bases, with 9 bases of the junction left unmatched. Germline V gene sequence: CDR1 MNHNS, CDR2 SASEGT. The CDR3 DNA reads TGTGCCAGCAGTGGGCGGACTAGCGGGAAACGCAACGAGCAGTACTTC. This codes for CASSGRTSGKRNEQYF.

The rearrangement links TRBV15 to TRBJ1-3; D remains ambiguous. The CDR3 is 14 amino acids. Trimming removed 2 bases at V and 1 base at J, with 6 bases between. Germline assignment: CDR1 LNHNV and CDR2 YYDKDF (reference sequence). The CDR3 sequence is CATSRRVSGNTIYF. CDR3 sequence (DNA): TGTGCCACCAGCAGAAGGGTTTCTGGAAACACCATATATTTT.